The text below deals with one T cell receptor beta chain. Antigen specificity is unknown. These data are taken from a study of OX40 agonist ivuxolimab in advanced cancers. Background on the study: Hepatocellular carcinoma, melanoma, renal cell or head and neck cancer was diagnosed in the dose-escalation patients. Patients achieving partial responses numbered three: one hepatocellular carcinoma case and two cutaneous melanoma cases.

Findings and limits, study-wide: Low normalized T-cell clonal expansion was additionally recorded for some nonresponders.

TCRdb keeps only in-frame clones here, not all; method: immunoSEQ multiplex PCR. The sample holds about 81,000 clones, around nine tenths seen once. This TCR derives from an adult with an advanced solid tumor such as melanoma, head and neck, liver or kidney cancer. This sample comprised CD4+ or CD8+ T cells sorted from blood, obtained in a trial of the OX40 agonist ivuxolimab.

In nucleotides, the CDR3 is TGCGCCAGCAGTCGACAGGGGTTCACTGAAGCTTTCTTT. It translates to CASSRQGFTEAFF. The chain has TRBV10-1 and TRBJ1-1; 8 bases fit TRBD1. This CDR3 has 13 amino acids. The V gene end was trimmed by 5 bases and the J gene end by 4 bases; junction bases not matched to a gene: 3. The germline V gene has CDR1 WNHNN and CDR2 SYGVQD (reference sequence).